These T cell receptor beta chains were read from a single sample in a study of cytomegalovirus exposure and HLA in healthy donors. Assay used: immunoSEQ multiplex PCR; TCRdb lists only in-frame clones, some missing. The sample yields 250,000 or so clones, approximately 80% seen once. The specimen was PBMCs. These receptors were obtained from a woman in her sixties in good health and CMV-seropositive. Each CDR3 is given with its conserved first and last residue. The D gene is left open where the match is weak. Rows give clone size only sometimes, using once, few, many, or a class for an expanded clone.

length	V	size	D	J	CDR3	DNA
15	TRBV5-1	NA	NA	TRBJ2-3	CASSLLDSDSDTQYF	TGTGCCAGCAGCTTGTTGGACTCGGACTCAGATACGCAGTATTTT
13	TRBV9	once	NA	TRBJ1-1	CASGVESSTEAFF	TGTGCCAGCGGCGTAGAGTCCAGCACTGAAGCTTTCTTT
13	TRBV5-1	NA	NA	TRBJ2-3	CASSLAGVDTQYF	TGCGCCAGCAGCTTGGCAGGGGTGGATACGCAGTATTTT
15	TRBV6-1	NA	TRBD1	TRBJ1-4	CASSEVDRGNEKLFF	TGTGCCAGCAGTGAAGTGGACAGGGGGAATGAAAAACTGTTTTTT
14	TRBV11-3	NA	NA	TRBJ1-1	CASSLRGKSTEAFF	TGTGCCAGCAGCTTAAGAGGGAAGAGCACTGAAGCTTTCTTT
13	TRBV6-5	NA	NA	TRBJ2-3	CASSPRDTDTQYF	TGTGCCAGCAGTCCCAGGGATACAGATACGCAGTATTTT
16	TRBV2	NA	TRBD1	TRBJ1-5	CASSDGDRAKWQPQHF	TGTGCCAGCAGTGACGGGGACAGGGCAAAATGGCAGCCCCAGCATTTT
13	TRBV30	NA	NA	TRBJ1-2	CAWSSGTNYGYTF	TGTGCCTGGAGTTCAGGGACTAACTATGGCTACACCTTC
17	TRBV19	NA	TRBD2	TRBJ2-1	CASSVRLAGELYNEQFF	TGTGCCAGTAGTGTTCGACTAGCGGGAGAACTCTACAATGAGCAGTTCTTC
15	TRBV27	once	NA	TRBJ1-5	CASRSGNSWKQPQHF	TGTGCCAGCAGGTCAGGGAATAGTTGGAAACAGCCCCAGCATTTT
18	TRBV2	NA	TRBD2	TRBJ2-5	CASIPAGLAGDFGETQYF	TGTGCCAGCATCCCAGCGGGACTAGCGGGAGATTTTGGGGAGACCCAGTACTTC
14	TRBV6-1	NA	TRBD1	TRBJ2-7	CASRQTTGPYEQYF	TGTGCCAGCAGACAAACGACAGGGCCCTACGAGCAGTACTTC
13	TRBV5-6	NA	TRBD2	TRBJ2-1	CASSFGRRAEQFF	TGTGCCAGCAGCTTCGGGAGGCGGGCTGAGCAGTTCTTC
15	TRBV14	NA	TRBD2	TRBJ2-3	CASSQMGGRTDTQYF	TGTGCCAGCAGCCAAATGGGAGGGAGAACAGATACGCAGTATTTT
15	TRBV6-5	once	TRBD1	TRBJ2-7	CASSYDRGLSYEQYF	TGTGCCAGCAGTTACGACAGGGGCCTCTCCTACGAGCAGTACTTC
14	TRBV30	NA	TRBD1	TRBJ2-3	CAWMEQGASDTQYF	TGTGCCTGGATGGAACAGGGGGCTTCAGATACGCAGTATTTT
14	TRBV5-4	few	NA	TRBJ2-5	CASSLPAQGGTQYF	TGTGCCAGCAGCTTACCCGCCCAGGGGGGGACCCAGTACTTC
11	TRBV20-1	NA	NA	TRBJ2-7	CSASWAYEQYF	TGCAGTGCTAGTTGGGCGTACGAGCAGTACTTC
15	TRBV6-5	few	TRBD1	TRBJ1-1	CASSYSIQGAGEAFF	TGTGCCAGCAGTTACTCGATTCAGGGGGCGGGTGAAGCTTTCTTT
15	TRBV6-1	NA	TRBD1	TRBJ1-5	CASSDGTVSNQPQHF	TGTGCCAGCAGTGACGGGACAGTTAGCAATCAGCCCCAGCATTTT
14	TRBV4-1	NA	NA	TRBJ1-1	CASSTQTGNTEAFF	TGCGCCAGCAGCACCCAGACAGGGAACACTGAAGCTTTCTTT
14	TRBV14	NA	NA	TRBJ2-7	CASSQDTGGYEQYF	TGTGCCAGCAGCCAAGATACCGGGGGCTACGAGCAGTACTTC
15	TRBV5-1	NA	NA	TRBJ2-5	CASSLVSGGGETQYF	TGCGCCAGCAGCTTGGTGTCAGGGGGAGGTGAGACCCAGTACTTC
12	TRBV6-1	few	NA	TRBJ1-1	CASSDYYTEAFF	TGTGCCAGCAGTGACTATTACACTGAAGCTTTCTTT
15	TRBV11-2	NA	TRBD1	TRBJ2-7	CASSLYGQGSYEQYF	TGTGCCAGCAGCCTCTACGGACAGGGCTCCTACGAGCAGTACTTC
15	TRBV9	NA	TRBD1	TRBJ1-1	CASSVTTGGFTEAFF	TGTGCCAGCAGCGTAACGACAGGGGGCTTCACTGAAGCTTTCTTT
14	TRBV6-1	NA	NA	TRBJ2-7	CASSERVVTYEQYF	TGTGCCAGCAGTGAGCGCGTAGTGACCTACGAGCAGTACTTC
14	TRBV10-3	NA	TRBD2	TRBJ2-7	CAIRGSGRSYEQYF	TGTGCCATCAGGGGTAGCGGGAGATCCTACGAGCAGTACTTC
13	TRBV27	once	NA	TRBJ1-1	CASSLKRETEAFF	TGTGCCAGCAGCCTGAAGAGGGAAACTGAAGCTTTCTTT
16	TRBV15	few	TRBD2	TRBJ2-1	CATSRWTSGSSDEQFF	TGTGCCACCAGCAGATGGACTAGCGGGAGTTCGGATGAGCAGTTCTTC
14	TRBV2	NA	NA	TRBJ1-3	CASSVDSSGNTIYF	TGTGCCAGCAGTGTGGACAGCTCTGGAAACACCATATATTTT
15	TRBV28	once	TRBD2	TRBJ2-7	CASSRAGGGIYEQYF	TGTGCCAGCAGCCGGGCGGGGGGAGGCATCTACGAGCAGTACTTC
14	TRBV6-1	NA	NA	TRBJ1-2	CASIPSPELYGYTF	TGTGCCAGCATCCCCAGCCCTGAACTATATGGCTACACCTTC
17	TRBV11-3	NA	TRBD2	TRBJ2-1	CASSLRGGLTSGNEQFF	TGTGCCAGCAGCTTACGGGGGGGCCTAACTAGCGGTAATGAGCAGTTCTTC
14	TRBV29-1	NA	NA	TRBJ1-1	CSVEGGRVSTEAFF	TGCAGCGTTGAGGGCGGGAGGGTAAGCACTGAAGCTTTCTTT
15	TRBV5-1	NA	NA	TRBJ1-1	CASSLANRGWTEAFF	TGCGCCAGCAGCTTGGCCAATCGGGGTTGGACTGAAGCTTTCTTT
16	TRBV9	NA	TRBD1	TRBJ1-2	CASSAGQGVYNYGYTF	TGTGCCAGCAGCGCGGGACAGGGGGTCTATAACTATGGCTACACCTTC
13	TRBV19	NA	NA	TRBJ2-2	CASSAQGTGELFF	TGTGCCAGTAGTGCCCAGGGGACCGGGGAGCTGTTTTTT
14	TRBV6-6	NA	TRBD2	TRBJ2-2	CASSSLAGNGELFF	TGTGCCAGCAGTTCCCTAGCGGGGAACGGGGAGCTGTTTTTT
14	TRBV5-4	NA	NA	TRBJ2-2	CASTEDRHTGELFF	TGTGCCAGCACCGAAGACAGACACACCGGGGAGCTGTTTTTT
17	TRBV10-3	NA	NA	TRBJ1-1	CAIKQPRGADESTEAFF	TGTGCCATCAAGCAACCGCGGGGGGCGGATGAGAGCACTGAAGCTTTCTTT
13	TRBV27	NA	NA	TRBJ2-7	CASKGQSSYEQYF	TGTGCCAGCAAAGGACAGAGCTCCTACGAGCAGTACTTC
11	TRBV6-1	NA	NA	TRBJ1-1	CASSETGKAFF	TGTGCCAGCAGTGAAACGGGGAAAGCTTTCTTT
15	TRBV10-3	NA	TRBD2	TRBJ2-1	CAISLAGGYYNEQFF	TGTGCCATCAGCCTAGCGGGGGGTTACTACAATGAGCAGTTCTTC
12	TRBV11-2	NA	NA	TRBJ2-4	CASSIQRNIQYF	TGTGCCAGCAGCATACAAAGAAACATTCAGTACTTC
15	TRBV5-1	NA	TRBD2	TRBJ2-1	CASSSRLASYNEQFF	TGCGCCAGCAGCTCCCGACTAGCGTCATACAATGAGCAGTTCTTC
16	TRBV27	NA	TRBD2	TRBJ2-5	CASSLNGLAGVETQYF	TGTGCCAGCAGTTTAAACGGTCTAGCGGGAGTTGAGACCCAGTACTTC
13	TRBV18	NA	NA	TRBJ2-2	CASHTTNTGELFF	TGTGCCAGCCACACCACGAACACCGGGGAGCTGTTTTTT
14	TRBV28	NA	TRBD2	TRBJ2-7	CASSTGGPSYEQYF	TGTGCCAGCAGTACGGGAGGGCCGTCCTACGAGCAGTACTTC
11	TRBV20-1	NA	NA	TRBJ1-2	CSARVTHGYTF	TGCAGTGCTCGAGTGACACACGGCTACACCTTC
14	TRBV27	NA	TRBD1	TRBJ2-7	CASRRTGGRYEQYF	TGTGCCAGCAGGAGAACAGGGGGCAGATACGAGCAGTACTTC
16	TRBV5-1	once	NA	TRBJ2-1	CASSLETPSSYNEQFF	TGCGCCAGCAGCTTGGAAACGCCTAGCTCCTACAATGAGCAGTTCTTC
15	TRBV5-5	NA	TRBD1	TRBJ2-7	CASSLPRRGQYEQYF	TGTGCCAGCAGCCTCCCCCGCAGGGGGCAATACGAGCAGTACTTC
17	TRBV5-1	few	TRBD2	TRBJ2-1	CASSLVLAGVRRDEQFF	TGCGCCAGCAGCTTGGTGTTAGCGGGTGTGAGGCGAGATGAGCAGTTCTTC
14	TRBV6-5	NA	NA	TRBJ1-5	CASSPPGYSQPQHF	TGTGCCAGCAGTCCCCCAGGGTACAGTCAGCCCCAGCATTTT